This passage covers 6 T cell receptor beta chains from one sample sequenced in a study of blood T cell repertoires in COVID-19. Here immunoSEQ multiplex PCR was the method, and the copy in TCRdb shows in-frame clones only, minus some. The sample includes more than 350,000 clones, around nine tenths seen only once; the top ten take about 10%. Sequencing was performed on PBMCs or T cells enriched from blood (not recorded which). These receptor sequences come from a woman in her forties or fifties who had recovered from COVID-19.

This clone was seen just once. This chain uses TRBV6-5 with TRBJ1-2, with D unresolved. Deletions cut 8 bases from V and 4 bases from J, with 11 bases between. There are 12 residues in the CDR3. Per the germline V gene, CDR1 is MNHEY and CDR2 is SVGAGI. CDR3 loop: CASLGGSYGYTF. The CDR3 DNA is TGTGCCAGCCTCGGAGGGTCCTATGGCTACACCTTC.

This chain connects TRBV30 to TRBJ1-2; 11 bases are a match to TRBD1. Germline V gene data show CDR1 as GTSNPN and CDR2 as SVGIG (reference sequence). V dropped 8 bases and J dropped 7; count of bases not matched to a gene: 15. CDR3 length equals 15 residues. The CDR3, as DNA: TGTGCCCAACATAGCTCGCCAGGGACAGGGGGTGGCTACACCTTC. This translates into CAQHSSPGTGGGYTF.

This clone has at least ten counts. Other DNA sequences in the same sample also yield this CDR3. This chain links TRBV7-2 with TRBJ1-1; D call uncertain. Germline loops: CDR1 SGHTA, CDR2 FQGNSA. This CDR3 is built from 14 residues. Trimming pared 0 bases from V and 5 bases from J, leaving 10 bases between. CDR3 coding DNA: TGTGCCAGCAGCTTAGCGCTTGGCGGGACTGAAGCTTTCTTT. Its protein is CASSLALGGTEAFF.

The rearrangement joins TRBV7-9 to TRBJ1-5; 8 positions agree with TRBD1. J was trimmed by 4 bases and V by 1 base; bases with no gene match: 3. The CDR3 contains 15 residues. CDR1 is SEHNR and CDR2 is FQNEAQ in the germline V gene (reference sequence). This CDR3 reads CASSLGTGRNQPQHF. CDR3 nucleotides: TGTGCCAGCAGCTTAGGGACAGGGAGGAATCAGCCCCAGCATTTT.

The chain combines TRBV2 with TRBJ1-5; TRBD1 matches 7 bases. The V and J ends lost 10 bases and 0 bases, in that order; junction bases with no gene match: 6. CDR1 is SNHLY and CDR2 is FYNNEI in the germline V gene. The CDR3 loop spans 14 amino acids. This CDR3 is CATTGEASNQPQHF. CDR3 DNA sequence: TGTGCCACTACAGGGGAGGCTAGCAATCAGCCCCAGCATTTT. The full variable domain, its missing parts supplied by reference TRBV2 and TRBJ1-5, is EPEVTQTPSHQVTQMGQEVILRCVPISNHLYFYWYRQILGQKVEFLVSFYNNEISEKSEIFDDQFSVERPDGSNFTLKIRSTKLEDSAMYFCATTGEASNQPQHFGDGTRLSIL.

This chain links TRBV12-3 or TRBV12-4 with TRBJ1-1; D is ambiguous. The CDR3 covers 12 residues. V was shortened by 1 base and J by 8 bases, with 8 bases between the two germline ends. The CDR3 spells CASSLGQGEAFF. The CDR3 nucleotides read TGTGCCAGCAGTTTAGGACAAGGAGAAGCTTTCTTT.